The clone carrying this T cell receptor beta chain turned up a few times. The antigen is undetermined. The sample is drawn from a study of beta chain features in type 1 diabetes. The V and J ends lost 2 bases and 3 bases respectively, with 10 bases between them. Germline V gene sequence: CDR1 SGHTA, CDR2 FQGTGA. CDR3 size: 14 residues. Expressed TCRB transcripts were sequenced, since all the RNA that had been isolated was reverse transcribed. TCRdb keeps only in-frame clones here, not all; method: immunoSEQ multiplex PCR. The repertoire has about 360,000 clones, approximately 12% of them found once; the top ten carry under 0.02%. Study-wide results and caveats: Patients' naive, central memory and Treg TCRB repertoires seemed closer to one another than those of healthy donors.

The chain carries TRBV7-3 and TRBJ1-2, with TRBD1 as a possible D gene (5 bases). Sequenced: naive CD4+ T cells from blood. The sequence came from a man aged 18-30 years in good health. The CDR3 DNA reads as TGTGCCAGCAGCTTATGGGGCGGATACTATGGCTACACCTTC. This gives the protein CASSLWGGYYGYTF.